One sample yielded the 22 T cell receptor beta chains listed below, sequenced in a study of CD8+ T cells in alopecia areata. Sequencing used cDNA as its template, made by extracting RNA and reverse transcribing it. The protocol was immunoSEQ multiplex PCR, while the TCRdb copy is restricted to in-frame clones and leaves out a portion. The sample includes about 64,000 clones, about 40% of them seen just once. The material sequenced was NKG2D-low CD8+ T cells sorted from blood. These TCRs come from a human donor with alopecia areata.

The rearrangement uses TRBV13 and TRBJ1-1; tentatively, D is TRBD1 (5 bases). V was shortened by 4 bases and J by 4 bases, with 16 bases between the two germline ends. The CDR3 is 15 amino acids. Germline V gene data show CDR1 as PRHDT and CDR2 as FYEKMQ (reference sequence). The DNA of the CDR3 is TGTGCCAGCAGCTACGGAGGAGGGGCGGGCACTGAAGCTTTCTTT. Protein sequence: CASSYGGGAGTEAFF. The full variable domain, in which reference TRBV13 and TRBJ1-1 provide the parts outside the CDR3, is AAGVIQSPRHLIKEKRETATLKCYPIPRHDTVYWYQQGPGQDPQFLISFYEKMQSDKGSIPDRFSAQQFSDYHSELNMSSLELGDSALYFCASSYGGGAGTEAFFGQGTRLTVV.

V gene TRBV9 combines with J gene TRBJ2-5; no clear D. This CDR3 comprises 13 residues. The germline gives CDR1 SGDLS, CDR2 YYNGEE. Trimming took off 3 bases at V and 2 bases at J, with 8 bases between the two ends. CDR3 DNA: TGTGCCAGCAGCGCACAGAATCAAGAGACCCAGTACTTC. It is translated as CASSAQNQETQYF.

V is TRBV6-1 and J is TRBJ2-7, with 8 bases identical to TRBD1. CDR3 size: 15 residues. The germline V gene has CDR1 MNHNS and CDR2 SASEGT. J gave up 3 bases and V 2 bases, and 6 bases lay outside the gene matches. The chain's CDR3 is CASSESTGGNYEQYF. The CDR3 bases are TGTGCCAGCAGTGAAAGTACAGGGGGTAACTACGAGCAGTACTTC.

This clone was detected a few times. The chain carries TRBV19 and TRBJ2-1; TRBD2 might be the D (5 bases). Germline-derived CDR1 and CDR2 are LNHDA and SQIVND (reference sequence). The CDR3 contains 15 residues. V lost 3 bases to trimming and J lost 4 bases, with 13 bases between them. The CDR3 here is CASSIVRGPYNEQFF. CDR3 coding DNA: TGTGCCAGTAGTATCGTGAGAGGGCCGTACAATGAGCAGTTCTTC.

The CDR3 loop is CASSFAGGNYEQYF. The CDR3 coding sequence is TGTGCCAGCAGTTTCGCAGGGGGAAACTACGAGCAGTACTTC. The chain uses TRBV28 and TRBJ2-7, with TRBD1 matching over 7 bases. There are 14 residues in the CDR3. Germline CDR1 MDHEN, CDR2 SYDVKM. V shed 3 bases, J shed 3 bases, and the junction held 5 bases outside the gene matches.

Concerning this clone itself: At the DNA level, this CDR3 is encoded by other sequences in the same sample as well. The V call is TRBV29-1, the J call TRBJ2-5; D possibly corresponds to TRBD2 (6 bases). Germline V CDR1 and CDR2: SQVTM, ANQGSEA. CDR3 length: 15 amino acids. V lost 3 bases and J 1 base, leaving 15 bases between the germline ends. CDR3 region: CSVDGISGVQETQYF. In nucleotides, the CDR3 is TGCAGCGTTGATGGTATTAGCGGTGTCCAAGAGACCCAGTACTTC.

The table lists this clone with a few counts. The chain uses TRBV13 and TRBJ2-3, with 7 bases identical to TRBD1. From germline, CDR1 is PRHDT and CDR2 FYEKMQ (reference sequence). V shed 5 bases and J 0 bases; nucleotides not matched to a gene: 8. The CDR3 consists of 16 residues. In DNA form, the CDR3 reads TGTGCCAGCAGCCACCACGGACAGGTCAGCACAGATACGCAGTATTTT. Translated: CASSHHGQVSTDTQYF.

The V and J genes are TRBV5-6 and TRBJ1-1; D is ambiguous. Germline-derived CDR1 and CDR2 are SGHDT and YYEEEE. The CDR3 runs 13 residues. V dropped 0 bases and J dropped 1 base, with 4 bases sitting between them. The CDR3 nucleotides read TGTGCCAGCAGCTTGGGATCGAACACTGAAGCTTTCTTT. This codes for CASSLGSNTEAFF.

CDR3 sequence (DNA): TGTGCCAGCAGCTTCGGAGGGGCCAATCAGCCCCAGCATTTT. This sequence encodes CASSFGGANQPQHF. The V call is TRBV7-9, the J call TRBJ1-5, with D perhaps matching TRBD1 (5 bases). Trimming took 3 bases from V and 3 from J, leaving 9 bases between them. There are 14 residues in the CDR3. Per germline, CDR1 SEHNR and CDR2 FQNEAQ (reference sequence).

This clone is medium-sized (0.01 to 0.1%) in the sample. This chain connects TRBV5-1 to TRBJ2-1; 7 bases align to TRBD2. Germline V CDR1 and CDR2: SGHRS, YFSETQ. The CDR3 consists of 15 residues. The J segment lost 9 bases and the V segment lost 0 bases, leaving 9 bases of the junction unmatched. The CDR3 is CASSLAAGAYGEQFF. Written as DNA, the CDR3 is TGCGCCAGCAGCTTGGCCGCGGGAGCCTATGGTGAGCAGTTCTTC.

This chain uses TRBV4-1 with TRBJ1-3; D is uncertain. CDR3 size: 14 residues. Trimming left V 1 base short and J 8 bases short, with 12 bases between. Germline V CDR1 and CDR2: MGHRA, YSYEKL. Here the CDR3 reads CASSQGWPGHTIYF. The DNA of the CDR3 is TGCGCCAGCAGCCAAGGGTGGCCTGGCCACACCATATATTTT.

This chain links TRBV9 with TRBJ2-1, with TRBD2 matching over 7 bases. This CDR3 has 13 residues. Trimming at V came to 0 bases and at J to 7 bases, leaving 1 base not matched to a gene. The V gene's germline CDR1 is SGDLS and CDR2 YYNGEE. The CDR3 loop reads CASSVDGRNEQFF. The CDR3 DNA follows: TGTGCCAGCAGCGTAGACGGGAGGAATGAGCAGTTCTTC.

This clone was seen only a few times. V usage is TRBV5-6 and J usage is TRBJ2-4; D uncertain. Trimming cost V 3 bases and J 0 bases, with 7 bases left between them. The germline V gene has CDR1 SGHDT and CDR2 YYEEEE. The CDR3 is 14 residues long. CDR3 protein: CASSWYLAKNIQYF. The DNA for the CDR3 is TGTGCCAGCAGCTGGTATCTAGCCAAAAACATTCAGTACTTC.

The chain is built from TRBV12-5 and TRBJ2-7; weak D call: TRBD1 (5 bases). The CDR3 covers 11 residues. The germline CDR1 and CDR2 sequences are LGHNT and FRNRAP. Trimming took 7 bases from V and 6 from J, leaving 10 bases between them. In DNA, the CDR3 is TGTGCTAGTGCCGCAGGGCGCGAGCAGTACTTC. This translates into CASAAGREQYF.

This clone was counted a single time. The rearrangement links TRBV27 to TRBJ2-6; weak D call: TRBD1 (5 bases). V dropped 2 bases and J dropped 0 bases, with 14 bases sitting between them. The CDR3 is 18 amino acids. The germline gives CDR1 MNHEY, CDR2 SMNVEV (reference sequence). The CDR3 DNA follows: TGTGCCAGCAGTTTAGAAGGGGAACGCTTCTCTGGGGCCAACGTCCTGACTTTC. It codes for CASSLEGERFSGANVLTF.

This clone was counted once. The CDR3 loop is CASSFRGPSYNEQFF. In DNA form, the CDR3 reads TGTGCCAGCAGTTTTCGCGGTCCTTCCTACAATGAGCAGTTCTTC. The rearrangement uses TRBV27 and TRBJ2-1; D ambiguous. The V end was cut by 3 bases, the J end by 1 base, with 10 bases between. The CDR3 covers 15 residues. Germline CDR1 MNHEY, CDR2 SMNVEV (reference sequence).

This rearrangement joins TRBV7-2 to TRBJ2-7; 7 bases are shared with TRBD1. The trim removed 5 bases at V and 3 bases at J, leaving 16 bases unmatched. CDR1 is SGHTA and CDR2 is FQGNSA in the germline V gene. The CDR3 length is 17 residues. For the CDR3, the DNA is TGTGCCAGCAGCCCGTACCGGGGACAGACCAAGGTCTACGAGCAGTACTTC. This sequence encodes CASSPYRGQTKVYEQYF.

The table lists this clone with a count of one. The chain carries TRBV7-6 and TRBJ2-6, with a weak D call TRBD2 (6 bases). Germline V gene lookup returns CDR1 SGHVS and CDR2 FNYEAQ. The V end lost 0 bases, the J end lost 0 bases, and 12 bases lay between the germline ends. This CDR3 contains 18 residues. The CDR3 protein is CASSLAGGYSSGANVLTF. The CDR3 nucleotides are TGTGCCAGCAGCTTAGCTGGAGGGTATAGCTCTGGGGCCAACGTCCTGACTTTC.

The chain combines TRBV29-1 with TRBJ2-7, with 10 nucleotides matching TRBD1. CDR3 length equals 12 residues. Per the germline V gene, CDR1 is SQVTM and CDR2 is ANQGSEA. Trimming took 7 bases from V and 3 from J; bases not matched to a gene: 3. For the CDR3, the DNA is TGCAGCGCCGGGACAGGGGACTACGAGCAGTACTTC. It translates to CSAGTGDYEQYF.

V usage is TRBV13 and J usage is TRBJ2-3; TRBD1 matches at 8 bases. The CDR3 consists of 16 residues. CDR1 and CDR2 from the germline V gene are PRHDT and FYEKMQ (reference sequence). The V gene end was trimmed by 5 bases and the J gene end by 1 base; junction bases not matched to a gene: 8. The CDR3 loop reads CASSGEDRDRTDTQYF. The CDR3 DNA follows: TGTGCCAGCAGCGGGGAGGACAGGGACCGCACAGATACGCAGTATTTT.

This clone was seen only a few times. The genes are TRBV29-1 and TRBJ1-1, with D perhaps TRBD1 (6 bases). The germline V and J ends were trimmed by 6 bases and 7 bases, with 15 bases remaining between them. The V gene's germline CDR1 is SQVTM and CDR2 ANQGSEA. This CDR3 has 12 residues. The chain's CDR3 is CSVGGQYREAFF. The CDR3, as DNA: TGCAGCGTAGGTGGACAGTATCGTGAAGCTTTCTTT.

This chain connects TRBV7-9 to TRBJ2-7; D remains ambiguous. Trimming removed 1 base from V and 1 base from J, with 8 bases in between. Germline assignment: CDR1 SEHNR and CDR2 FQNEAQ (reference sequence). This CDR3 comprises 14 residues. The CDR3 nucleotides read TGTGCCAGCAGCTTAGAGGACGGGTCCTACGAGCAGTACTTC. It yields the protein CASSLEDGSYEQYF.